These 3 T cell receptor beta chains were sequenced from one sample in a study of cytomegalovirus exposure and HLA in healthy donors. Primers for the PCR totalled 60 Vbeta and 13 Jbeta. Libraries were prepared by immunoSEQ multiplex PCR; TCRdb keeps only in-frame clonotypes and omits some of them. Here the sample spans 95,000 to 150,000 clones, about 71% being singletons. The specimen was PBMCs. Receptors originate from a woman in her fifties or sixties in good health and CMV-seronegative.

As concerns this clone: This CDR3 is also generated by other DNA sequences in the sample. The CDR3 bases are TGTGCCAGCAGCGGAGGGACCGGGGAGCTGTTTTTT. This encodes CASSGGTGELFF. V is TRBV7-9 and J is TRBJ2-2; D might be TRBD2 (6 bases). CDR1 SEHNR and CDR2 FQNEAQ come from the germline V gene (reference sequence). The CDR3 loop spans 12 amino acids. Trimming took 5 bases from V and 5 from J, leaving 6 bases between them.

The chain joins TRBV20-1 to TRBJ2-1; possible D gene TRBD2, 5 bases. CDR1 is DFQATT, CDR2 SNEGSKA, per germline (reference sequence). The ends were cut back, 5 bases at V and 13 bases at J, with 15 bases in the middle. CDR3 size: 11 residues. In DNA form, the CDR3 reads TGCAGTGCTTGGAGTTGGGAGACCCAGTTCTTC. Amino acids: CSAWSWETQFF.

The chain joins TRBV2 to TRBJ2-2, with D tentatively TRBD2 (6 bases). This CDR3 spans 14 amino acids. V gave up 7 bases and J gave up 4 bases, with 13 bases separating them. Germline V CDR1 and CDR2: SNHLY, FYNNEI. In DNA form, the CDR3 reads TGTGCCAGCAATAGGCGGGACCGCACCGGGGAGCTGTTTTTT. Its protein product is CASNRRDRTGELFF. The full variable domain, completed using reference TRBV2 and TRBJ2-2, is EPEVTQTPSHQVTQMGQEVILRCVPISNHLYFYWYRQILGQKVEFLVSFYNNEISEKSEIFDDQFSVERPDGSNFTLKIRSTKLEDSAMYFCASNRRDRTGELFFGEGSRLTVL.